This T cell receptor (beta chain) was identified during a study of Graves' ophthalmopathy and Graves' hyperthyroidism. Across the study: Peripheral blood was collected at initial diagnosis, before any treatment.

As the template, RNA transcripts were used to amplify TCR beta CDR3 regions. First-round RT-PCR relied on HTBI primers, and a second-round multiplex PCR came next. One entry per CDR3 protein, called by TCRdb with MiXCR from the multiplex PCR reads. The repertoire includes hundreds of thousands of distinct CDR3 sequences, 35% to 50% of them detected once, and about 3.3% sits in the top ten. Study-wide results and caveats: Discrimination between ophthalmopathy and stable hyperthyroidism by a 13-signature model showed more than 85% sensitivity and roughly 81% specificity.

This clonotype was counted at least ten times. Its target is not known. The source is an adult man with Graves' ophthalmopathy. Sample: peripheral blood.

Here the CDR3 DNA reads TGTGCCAGCAGCTTCCCTGGACAGGTTTCCTACGAGCAGTACTTC. It yields the protein CASSFPGQVSYEQYF. The rearrangement joins TRBV7-8 to TRBJ2-7; TRBD1 matches 7 bases. V was clipped by 3 bases and J by 1 base; unmatched bases: 6. The CDR3 is made up of 15 amino acids. Per the germline V gene, CDR1 is SGHVS and CDR2 is FQNEAQ. The full variable domain, in which reference TRBV7-8 and TRBJ2-7 provide the parts outside the CDR3, is GAGVSQSPRYKVAKRGQDVALRCDPISGHVSLFWYQQALGQGPEFLTYFQNEAQLDKSGLPSDRFFAERPEGSVSTLKIQRTQQEDSAVYLCASSFPGQVSYEQYFGPGTRLTVT.